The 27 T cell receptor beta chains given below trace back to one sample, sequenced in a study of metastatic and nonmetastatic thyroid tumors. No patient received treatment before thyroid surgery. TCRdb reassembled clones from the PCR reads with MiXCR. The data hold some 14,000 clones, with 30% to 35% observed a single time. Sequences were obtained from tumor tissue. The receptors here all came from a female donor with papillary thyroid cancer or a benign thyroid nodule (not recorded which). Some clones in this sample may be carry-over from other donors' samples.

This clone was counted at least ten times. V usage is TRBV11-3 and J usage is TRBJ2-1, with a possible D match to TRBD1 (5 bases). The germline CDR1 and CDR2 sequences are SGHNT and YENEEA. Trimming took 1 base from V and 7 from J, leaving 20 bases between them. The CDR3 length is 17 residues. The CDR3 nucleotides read TGTGCCAGCAGCTTAGGGGCGGACCGCCCAGGGAAGAATGAGCAGTTCTTC. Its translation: CASSLGADRPGKNEQFF.

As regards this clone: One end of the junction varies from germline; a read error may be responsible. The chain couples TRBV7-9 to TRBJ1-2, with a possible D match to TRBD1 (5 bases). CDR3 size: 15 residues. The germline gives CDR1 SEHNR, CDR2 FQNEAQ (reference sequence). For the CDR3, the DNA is TGTGCCAGCAGCTCCGAGGGGCGGTCCAACTGTGGCTACACCTTC. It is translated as CASSSEGRSNCGYTF.

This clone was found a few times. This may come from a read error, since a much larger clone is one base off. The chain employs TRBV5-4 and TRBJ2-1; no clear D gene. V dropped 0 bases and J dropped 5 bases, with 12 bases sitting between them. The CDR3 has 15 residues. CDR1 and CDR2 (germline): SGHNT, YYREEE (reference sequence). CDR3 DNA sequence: TGTGCCAGCAGCTTGGATCCAGGATCCCACAATGAGCAGTTCTTC. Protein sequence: CASSLDPGSHNEQFF. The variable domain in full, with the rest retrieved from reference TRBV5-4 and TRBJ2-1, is ETGVTQSPTHLIKTRGQQVTLRCSSQSGHNTVSWYQQALGQGPQFIFQYYREEENGRGNFPPRFSGLQFPNYSSELNVNALELDDSALYLCASSLDPGSHNEQFFGPGTRLTVL.

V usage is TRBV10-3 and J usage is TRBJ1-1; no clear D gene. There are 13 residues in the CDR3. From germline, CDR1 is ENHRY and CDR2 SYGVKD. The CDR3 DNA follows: TGTGCTTGCCGGGCCCTAGAAGAGGCAGAAGCTTTCTTT. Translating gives CACRALEEAEAFF.

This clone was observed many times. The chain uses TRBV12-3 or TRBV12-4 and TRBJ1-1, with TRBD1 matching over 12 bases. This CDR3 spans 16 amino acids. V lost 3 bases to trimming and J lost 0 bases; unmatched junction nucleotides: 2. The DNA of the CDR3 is TGTGCCAGCAGTTTTGGGACAGGGGGCATGAACACTGAAGCTTTCTTT. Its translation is CASSFGTGGMNTEAFF.

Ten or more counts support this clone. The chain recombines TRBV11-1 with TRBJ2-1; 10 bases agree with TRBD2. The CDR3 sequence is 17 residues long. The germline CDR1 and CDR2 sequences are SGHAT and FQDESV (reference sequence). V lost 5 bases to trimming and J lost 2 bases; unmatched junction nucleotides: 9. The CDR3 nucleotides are TGTGCCAGCAGCCCACCGAGCGGGAGGGCCGCCTACAATGAGCAGTTCTTC. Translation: CASSPPSGRAAYNEQFF.

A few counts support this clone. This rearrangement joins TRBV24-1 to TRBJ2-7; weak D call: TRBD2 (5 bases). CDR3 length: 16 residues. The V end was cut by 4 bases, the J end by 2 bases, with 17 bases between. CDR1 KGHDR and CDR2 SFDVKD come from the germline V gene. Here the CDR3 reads CATSEAWLAGPYEQYF. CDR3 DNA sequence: TGTGCCACCAGTGAGGCGTGGCTAGCTGGTCCCTACGAGCAGTACTTC.

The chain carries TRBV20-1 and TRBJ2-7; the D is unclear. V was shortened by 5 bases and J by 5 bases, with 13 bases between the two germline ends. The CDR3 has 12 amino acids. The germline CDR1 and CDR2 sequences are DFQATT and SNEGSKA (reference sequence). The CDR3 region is CSAAKNPHEQYF. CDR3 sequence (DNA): TGCAGTGCTGCAAAAAACCCCCACGAGCAGTACTTC.

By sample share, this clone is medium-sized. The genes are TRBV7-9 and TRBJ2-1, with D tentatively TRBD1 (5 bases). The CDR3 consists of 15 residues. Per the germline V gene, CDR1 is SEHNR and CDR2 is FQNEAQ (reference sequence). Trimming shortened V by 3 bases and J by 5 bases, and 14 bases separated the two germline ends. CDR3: CASSFQGWGDNEQFF. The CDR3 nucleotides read TGTGCCAGCAGCTTTCAGGGTTGGGGTGACAATGAGCAGTTCTTC.

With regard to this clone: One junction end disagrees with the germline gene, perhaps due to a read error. DNA of the CDR3: TGTGCCAGCAGTTTGAGGGCCAGAGACTACGAGCAGTGCTTC. This codes for CASSLRARDYEQCF. This chain connects TRBV28 to TRBJ2-7; possibly TRBD2 for D (5 bases). In germline, CDR1 is MDHEN, CDR2 SYDVKM. The CDR3 length is 14 residues.

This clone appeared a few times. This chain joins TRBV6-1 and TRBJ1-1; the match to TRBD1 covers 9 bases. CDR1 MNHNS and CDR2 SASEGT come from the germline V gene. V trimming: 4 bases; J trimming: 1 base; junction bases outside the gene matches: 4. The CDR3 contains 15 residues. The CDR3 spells CASSGDRAGNTEAFF. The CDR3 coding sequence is TGTGCCAGCAGTGGGGACAGGGCGGGGAACACTGAAGCTTTCTTT.

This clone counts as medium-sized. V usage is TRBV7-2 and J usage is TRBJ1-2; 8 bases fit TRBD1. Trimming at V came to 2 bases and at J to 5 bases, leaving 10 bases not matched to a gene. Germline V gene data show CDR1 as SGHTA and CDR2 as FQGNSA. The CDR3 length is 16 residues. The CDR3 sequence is CASSLRGVQGGYGYTF. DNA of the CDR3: TGTGCCAGCAGCTTAAGAGGGGTACAGGGGGGGTATGGCTACACCTTC.

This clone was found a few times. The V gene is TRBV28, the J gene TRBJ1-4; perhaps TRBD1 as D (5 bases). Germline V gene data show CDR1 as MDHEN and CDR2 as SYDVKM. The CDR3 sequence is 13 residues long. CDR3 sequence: CAGRDATNEKLFF. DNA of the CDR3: TGTGCTGGCAGGGATGCAACTAATGAAAAACTGTTTTTT.

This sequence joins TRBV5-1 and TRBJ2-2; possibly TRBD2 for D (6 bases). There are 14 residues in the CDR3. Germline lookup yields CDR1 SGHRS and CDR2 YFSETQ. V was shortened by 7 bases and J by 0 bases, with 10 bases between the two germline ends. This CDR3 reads CASQTSPNTGELFF. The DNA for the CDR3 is TGCGCCAGCCAAACTAGCCCGAACACCGGGGAGCTGTTTTTT.

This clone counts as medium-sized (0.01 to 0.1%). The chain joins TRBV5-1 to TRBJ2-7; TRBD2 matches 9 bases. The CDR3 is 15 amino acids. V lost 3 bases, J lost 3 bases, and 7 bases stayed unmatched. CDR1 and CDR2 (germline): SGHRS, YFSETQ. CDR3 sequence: CASSYGLARYYEQYF. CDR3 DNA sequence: TGCGCCAGCAGCTATGGACTAGCGAGATACTACGAGCAGTACTTC.

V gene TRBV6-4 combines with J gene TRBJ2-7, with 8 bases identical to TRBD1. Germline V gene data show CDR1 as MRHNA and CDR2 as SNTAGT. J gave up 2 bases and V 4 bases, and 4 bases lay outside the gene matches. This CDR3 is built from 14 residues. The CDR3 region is CASSAGQGAYEQYF. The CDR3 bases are TGTGCCAGCAGTGCCGGACAGGGTGCCTACGAGCAGTACTTC.

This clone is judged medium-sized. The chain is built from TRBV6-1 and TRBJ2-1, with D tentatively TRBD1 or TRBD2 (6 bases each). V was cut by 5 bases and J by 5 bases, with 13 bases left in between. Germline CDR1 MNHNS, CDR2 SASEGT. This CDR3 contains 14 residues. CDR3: CASSLEGGNNEQFF. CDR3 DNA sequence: TGTGCCAGCAGTCTAGAGGGGGGAAACAATGAGCAGTTCTTC.

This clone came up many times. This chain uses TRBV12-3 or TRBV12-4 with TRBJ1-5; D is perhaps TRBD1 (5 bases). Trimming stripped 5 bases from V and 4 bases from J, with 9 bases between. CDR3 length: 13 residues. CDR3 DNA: TGTGCCAGCAGTCTGGGACCTAATCAGCCCCAGCATTTT. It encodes CASSLGPNQPQHF.

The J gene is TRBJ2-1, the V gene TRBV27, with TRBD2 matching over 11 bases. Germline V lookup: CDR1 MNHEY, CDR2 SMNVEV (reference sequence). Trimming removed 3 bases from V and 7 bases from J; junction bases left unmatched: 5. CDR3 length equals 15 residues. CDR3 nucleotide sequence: TGTGCCAGCAGTTTTATAGCGGGAGGGAAGAATGAGCAGTTCTTC. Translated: CASSFIAGGKNEQFF.

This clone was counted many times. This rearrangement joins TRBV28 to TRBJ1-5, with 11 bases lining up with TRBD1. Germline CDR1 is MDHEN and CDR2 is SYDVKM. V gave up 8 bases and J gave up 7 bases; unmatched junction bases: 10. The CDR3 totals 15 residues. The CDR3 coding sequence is TGTGCCAGCGATCCAAGGACAGGGGGCCGGCAGCCCCAGCATTTT. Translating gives CASDPRTGGRQPQHF.

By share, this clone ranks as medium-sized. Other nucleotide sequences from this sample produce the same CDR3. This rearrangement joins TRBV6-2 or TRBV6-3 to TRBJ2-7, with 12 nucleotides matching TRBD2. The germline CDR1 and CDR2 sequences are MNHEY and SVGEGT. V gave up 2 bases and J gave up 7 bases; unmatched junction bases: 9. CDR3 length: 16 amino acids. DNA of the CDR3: TGTGCCAGCAGTTACCCGCTAGCGGGAGGGCATGATGAGCAGTACTTC. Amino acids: CASSYPLAGGHDEQYF.

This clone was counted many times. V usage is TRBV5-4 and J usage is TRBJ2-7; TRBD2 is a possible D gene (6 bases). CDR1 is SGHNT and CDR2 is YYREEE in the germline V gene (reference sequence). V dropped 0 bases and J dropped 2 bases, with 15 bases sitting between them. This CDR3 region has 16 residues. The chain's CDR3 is CASSLGFGTGPYEQYF. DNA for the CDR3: TGTGCCAGCAGCTTGGGCTTCGGGACTGGTCCCTACGAGCAGTACTTC.

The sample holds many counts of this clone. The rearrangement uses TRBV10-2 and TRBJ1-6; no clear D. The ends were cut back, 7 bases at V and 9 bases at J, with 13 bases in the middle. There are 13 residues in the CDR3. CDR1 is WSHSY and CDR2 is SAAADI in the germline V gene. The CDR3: CASIDAPISPLHF. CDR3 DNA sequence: TGCGCCAGCATTGACGCCCCGATTTCACCCCTCCACTTT.

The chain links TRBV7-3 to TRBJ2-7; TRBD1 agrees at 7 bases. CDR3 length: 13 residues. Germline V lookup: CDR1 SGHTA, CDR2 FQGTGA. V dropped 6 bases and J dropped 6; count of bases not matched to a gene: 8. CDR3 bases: TGTGCCAGCAGTCTAGACAGGGTTGGCGAGCAGTACTTC. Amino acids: CASSLDRVGEQYF.

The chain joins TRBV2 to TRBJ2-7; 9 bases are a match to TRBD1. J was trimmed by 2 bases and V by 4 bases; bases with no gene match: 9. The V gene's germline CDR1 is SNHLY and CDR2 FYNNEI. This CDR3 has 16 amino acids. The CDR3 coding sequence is TGTGCCAGCAGTGGTATTACTGGGGACAGGGCCTACGAGCAGTACTTC. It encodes CASSGITGDRAYEQYF.

In DNA, the CDR3 is TGTGCCAGCAGTCCCCGGGCAGGGGCGTACGAGCAGTACTTC. Translating gives CASSPRAGAYEQYF. The chain recombines TRBV27 with TRBJ2-7, with D tentatively TRBD1 (6 bases). The CDR3 consists of 14 residues. Trimming removed 5 bases at V and 4 bases at J, with 15 bases between. Per the germline V gene, CDR1 is MNHEY and CDR2 is SMNVEV (reference sequence).

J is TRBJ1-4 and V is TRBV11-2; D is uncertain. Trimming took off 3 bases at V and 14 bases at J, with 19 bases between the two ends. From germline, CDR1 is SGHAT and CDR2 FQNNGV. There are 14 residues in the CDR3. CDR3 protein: CASSFSGLSMGLFF. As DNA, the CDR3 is TGTGCCAGCAGCTTCTCAGGATTGTCAATGGGGCTGTTTTTT.